The clone carrying this T cell receptor (beta chain) was seen once. What it binds is unknown. These data are taken from a study of T cell responses to AZD1222 COVID-19 vaccine. The study's findings and limits: Females made up more of the donors, who were largely white British, and clonal diversity may have come out too low. Increased Spike-specific TCR breadth and depth were observed after two AZD1222 doses. Only a handful of people who got AZD1222 tested seropositive at baseline.

There are 13 residues in the CDR3. The germline V gene encodes CDR1 LNHDA and CDR2 SQIVND (reference sequence). Trimming removed 6 bases at V and 7 bases at J, with 13 bases between. TCRdb keeps only in-frame clones here, not all; method: immunoSEQ multiplex PCR. The sample comprises 60,000 to 65,000 clones, 76% of which are singletons, and over 12% rests with the top ten. Sequencing used peripheral blood, obtained on day 0 of AZD1222 vaccination. This sequence was found in an adult in good health. The chain employs TRBV19 and TRBJ1-5; D uncertain. The CDR3 nucleotides read TGTGCCAGTAGCCCAGGACCTGACCAGCCCCAGCATTTT. The encoded protein is CASSPGPDQPQHF.